These 30 T cell receptor beta chains were all obtained from the same sample, sequenced in a study of T cell responses to AZD1222 COVID-19 vaccine. Measured with immunoSEQ multiplex PCR; TCRdb has only the in-frame clones, and not every one. Of 180,000 or so clones listed, around nine tenths are singletons. The sample in question was peripheral blood, obtained 28 days after the second AZD1222 dose. The receptor source for this set is an adult who received the AZD1222 COVID-19 vaccine.

V gene TRBV6-6 combines with J gene TRBJ1-2; 9 bases align to TRBD1. The trim removed 6 bases at V and 7 bases at J, leaving 12 bases unmatched. The CDR3 loop spans 15 amino acids. Germline-derived CDR1 and CDR2 are MNHNY and SVGAGI (reference sequence). CDR3 amino acids: CASSLLTRQGGGYTF. The CDR3 coding sequence is TGTGCCAGCAGCCTACTCACGAGACAGGGGGGTGGCTACACCTTC.

The chain joins TRBV2 to TRBJ2-2, with no clear D. The CDR3 has 14 amino acids. Trimming cost V 3 bases and J 0 bases, with 5 bases left between them. Looked up from germline, CDR1 is SNHLY and CDR2 is FYNNEI. The CDR3 is CASSDRSNTGELFF. CDR3 nucleotides: TGTGCCAGCAGTGACAGGTCGAACACCGGGGAGCTGTTTTTT.

This chain connects TRBV24-1 to TRBJ2-5; TRBD2 might be the D (5 bases). This CDR3 region has 14 residues. In germline, CDR1 is KGHDR, CDR2 SFDVKD. V was shortened by 9 bases and J by 4 bases, with 17 bases between the two germline ends. CDR3 sequence: CATPPGGRLETQYF. CDR3 nucleotides: TGTGCCACCCCCCCCGGAGGCCGCTTAGAGACCCAGTACTTC.

The chain joins TRBV19 to TRBJ1-4; D perhaps matches TRBD1 (6 bases). This CDR3 comprises 15 residues. Germline-derived CDR1 and CDR2 are LNHDA and SQIVND (reference sequence). Trimming took 2 bases from V and 6 from J, leaving 13 bases between them. The CDR3: CASSITGAGYEKLFF. The CDR3 DNA reads as TGTGCCAGTAGTATAACGGGGGCTGGTTATGAAAAACTGTTTTTT.

The chain links TRBV18 to TRBJ1-4; tentative D call: TRBD1 (5 bases). CDR1 KGHSH and CDR2 LQKENI come from the germline V gene. Deletions cut 8 bases from V and 8 bases from J, with 18 bases between. The CDR3 extends over 14 amino acids. The CDR3 bases are TGTGCCAGCCTCAGGGAACAGGCCGCCGAAAAACTGTTTTTT. Its protein is CASLREQAAEKLFF.

The chain employs TRBV30 and TRBJ1-4; D possibly corresponds to TRBD1 (5 bases). The CDR3 has 13 amino acids. Per germline, CDR1 GTSNPN and CDR2 SVGIG (reference sequence). The V and J ends lost 0 bases and 6 bases respectively, with 8 bases between them. The DNA of the CDR3 is TGTGCCTGGAGTGTACAGGAAGATGAAAAACTGTTTTTT. Protein product: CAWSVQEDEKLFF.

This clone was found a few times. The chain links TRBV5-1 to TRBJ1-6, with 9 positions matching TRBD1. The CDR3 is 15 amino acids. Germline CDR1 is SGHRS and CDR2 is YFSETQ. V trimming: 3 bases; J trimming: 6 bases; junction bases outside the gene matches: 4. CDR3 in amino acids: CASSSKGQGNSPLHF. As DNA, the CDR3 is TGCGCCAGCAGCTCTAAGGGACAGGGTAATTCACCCCTCCACTTT. Combining the CDR3 with reference TRBV5-1 and TRBJ1-6 gives the whole variable domain KAGVTQTPRYLIKTRGQQVTLSCSPISGHRSVSWYQQTPGQGLQFLFEYFSETQRNKGNFPGRFSGRQFSNSRSEMNVSTLELGDSALYLCASSSKGQGNSPLHFGNGTRLTVT.

The chain carries TRBV4-1 and TRBJ2-1, with D possibly being TRBD2 (5 bases). CDR1 is MGHRA and CDR2 is YSYEKL in the germline V gene. The ends were cut back, 0 bases at V and 0 bases at J, with 6 bases in the middle. This CDR3 is 15 amino acids long. The CDR3 sequence is CASSQDGNSYNEQFF. CDR3 nucleotides: TGCGCCAGCAGCCAAGACGGGAACTCCTACAATGAGCAGTTCTTC.

The chain carries TRBV6-2 or TRBV6-3 and TRBJ2-3; 9 positions match TRBD2. Germline lookup yields CDR1 MNHEY and CDR2 SVGEGT. The CDR3 is 16 residues long. The V segment lost 2 bases and the J segment 3 bases; nucleotides outside the gene matches: 6. The CDR3 DNA reads as TGTGCCAGCAGTTACACCAGCGGGGGGCCTACAGATACGCAGTATTTT. It is translated as CASSYTSGGPTDTQYF.

J is TRBJ2-1 and V is TRBV19; 11 nucleotides line up with TRBD2. The trim removed 10 bases at V and 5 bases at J, leaving 10 bases unmatched. This CDR3 contains 15 residues. Germline V gene data show CDR1 as LNHDA and CDR2 as SQIVND (reference sequence). The CDR3 loop reads CATTRLAGSNNEQFF. CDR3 in DNA: TGTGCCACAACAAGACTAGCGGGATCAAACAATGAGCAGTTCTTC.

This clone was seen just once. The rearrangement joins TRBV7-8 to TRBJ1-1; 9 nucleotides match TRBD1. With V trimmed by 5 bases and J by 3 bases, 7 bases remained unmatched. This CDR3 comprises 15 residues. Germline lookup yields CDR1 SGHVS and CDR2 FQNEAQ. CDR3 amino acids: CASSRGQGLDTEAFF. The CDR3 DNA follows: TGTGCCAGCAGCAGGGGACAGGGATTAGACACTGAAGCTTTCTTT.

V is TRBV3-1 (or the pseudogene TRBV3-2) and J is TRBJ2-5, with TRBD2 matching 8 bases. With V trimmed by 1 base and J by 3 bases, 7 bases remained unmatched. Germline CDR1 reads LGHDT; CDR2 reads YNNKEL (reference sequence). The CDR3 contains 16 residues. The CDR3 nucleotides read TGTGCCAGCAGCCAAGGGGTTGGACTAGCAGAAGAGACCCAGTACTTC. Protein sequence: CASSQGVGLAEETQYF.

The chain uses TRBV4-1 and TRBJ1-5; maybe TRBD1 (6 bases). The length of the CDR3 is 15 residues. Germline V CDR1 and CDR2: MGHRA, YSYEKL. Trimming cost V 6 bases and J 3 bases, with 15 bases left between them. Here the CDR3 DNA reads TGCGCCAGCAGTTTGTCCGGGGACAACAATCAGCCCCAGCATTTT. This encodes CASSLSGDNNQPQHF.

The CDR3 DNA follows: TGTGCCAGCAGCACCTCGGCGGCCTACGAGCAGTACTTC. It yields the protein CASSTSAAYEQYF. The chain uses TRBV11-2 and TRBJ2-7, with unresolved D. The CDR3 is made up of 13 amino acids. V lost 5 bases and J lost 2, with 10 bases in between. CDR1 and CDR2 (germline): SGHAT, FQNNGV. The full variable domain, with the rest looked up from reference TRBV11-2 and TRBJ2-7, is EAGVAQSPRYKIIEKRQSVAFWCNPISGHATLYWYQQILGQGPKLLIQFQNNGVVDDSQLPKDRFSAERLKGVDSTLKIQPAKLEDSAVYLCASSTSAAYEQYFGPGTRLTVT.

This clone was detected once. The V gene is TRBV7-3, the J gene TRBJ2-1; TRBD2 aligns across 9 bases. Germline V gene sequence: CDR1 SGHTA, CDR2 FQGTGA. Germline trimming cut 2 bases from V and 7 bases from J; bases unmatched to any gene: 9. The CDR3 is 16 amino acids. The CDR3 here is CASSLFPSGNRNEQFF. CDR3 coding DNA: TGTGCCAGCAGCTTATTTCCTAGCGGGAATAGGAATGAGCAGTTCTTC.

This clone has only a few counts. The CDR3 reads CASSQGTETVNTEAFF. The CDR3 DNA reads as TGTGCCAGCAGCCAAGGGACAGAAACGGTGAACACTGAAGCTTTCTTT. V and J are TRBV3-1 (or the pseudogene TRBV3-2) and TRBJ1-1, with D possibly matching TRBD1 (6 bases). V was shortened by 1 base and J by 0 bases, with 12 bases between the two germline ends. Germline V lookup: CDR1 LGHDT, CDR2 YNNKEL (reference sequence). This CDR3 is 16 amino acids long.

The CDR3 sequence: CASSYPLIAGEHTDTQYF. The CDR3 DNA sequence: TGTGCCAGCAGTTACCCACTTATAGCGGGGGAGCACACAGATACGCAGTATTTT. The chain has TRBV6-2 or TRBV6-3 and TRBJ2-3; 9 nucleotides line up with TRBD2. Germline V gene data show CDR1 as MNHEY and CDR2 as SVGEGT. The CDR3 sequence is 18 residues long. J gave up 2 bases and V 2 bases, and 11 bases lay outside the gene matches.

This clone was seen only once. The chain recombines TRBV19 with TRBJ2-5, with 11 bases matching TRBD2. The CDR3 has 15 residues. The J segment lost 5 bases and the V segment lost 3 bases, leaving 5 bases of the junction unmatched. Germline V gene data show CDR1 as LNHDA and CDR2 as SQIVND (reference sequence). Here the CDR3 DNA reads TGTGCCAGTAGTATCTTAGCGGGGGGGCCGGAGACCCAGTACTTC. Its translation is CASSILAGGPETQYF.

The V and J genes are TRBV7-7 and TRBJ2-2, with 7 nucleotides matching TRBD1. This CDR3 is 18 amino acids long. Germline V gives CDR1 SSHAT, CDR2 FNYEAQ (reference sequence). Trimming removed 4 bases from V and 0 bases from J; junction bases left unmatched: 11. The CDR3 DNA is TGTGCCAGCAGCTGGGTTAAGAAGGACAGGCCGAACACCGGGGAGCTGTTTTTT. This encodes CASSWVKKDRPNTGELFF.

The chain joins TRBV9 to TRBJ1-1; D is perhaps TRBD1 (6 bases). Per germline, CDR1 SGDLS and CDR2 YYNGEE. This CDR3 is 20 amino acids long. V was shortened by 0 bases and J by 0 bases, with 24 bases between the two germline ends. CDR3 protein: CASSVVGHASQTGLNTEAFF. Here the CDR3 DNA reads TGTGCCAGCAGCGTAGTAGGTCACGCATCCCAGACAGGTCTGAACACTGAAGCTTTCTTT.

V and J are TRBV3-1 (or the pseudogene TRBV3-2) and TRBJ2-1, with 7 bases lining up with TRBD1. CDR3 length equals 17 residues. With V trimmed by 3 bases and J by 1 base, 9 bases remained unmatched. Germline lookup yields CDR1 LGHDT and CDR2 YNNKEL (reference sequence). The CDR3 DNA reads TGTGCCAGCAGCCAGGAAAGGACAGGTCGGTCCTACAATGAGCAGTTCTTC. It translates to CASSQERTGRSYNEQFF.

The chain is built from TRBV28 and TRBJ1-1, with TRBD1 as a possible D gene (6 bases). V was clipped by 5 bases and J by 8 bases, with 12 bases between them. The V gene's germline CDR1 is MDHEN and CDR2 SYDVKM. This CDR3 is built from 12 residues. CDR3: CASSTYREEAFF. DNA of the CDR3: TGTGCCAGCAGTACCTACAGGGAGGAAGCTTTCTTT.

This rearrangement joins TRBV2 to TRBJ2-3; D could derive from TRBD1 or TRBD2 (5 bases each). The germline CDR1 and CDR2 sequences are SNHLY and FYNNEI. This CDR3 contains 12 residues. Trimming took off 4 bases at V and 9 bases at J, with 11 bases between the two ends. The DNA of the CDR3 is TGTGCCAGCAGTGGAGGGGTTGGAACGCAGTATTTT. This encodes CASSGGVGTQYF.

The V call is TRBV6-5, the J call TRBJ1-4; tentative D call: TRBD1 (5 bases). The CDR3 extends over 15 amino acids. Trimming shortened V by 5 bases and J by 3 bases, and 13 bases separated the two germline ends. Germline assignment: CDR1 MNHEY and CDR2 SVGAGI. This CDR3 is CASSHGEGANEKLFF. DNA of the CDR3: TGTGCCAGCAGTCACGGGGAAGGGGCTAATGAAAAACTGTTTTTT.

The V call is TRBV27, the J call TRBJ1-5; D may be TRBD1 (6 bases). Germline loops: CDR1 MNHEY, CDR2 SMNVEV (reference sequence). This CDR3 comprises 14 residues. V was clipped by 7 bases and J by 7 bases, with 17 bases between them. Here the CDR3 DNA reads TGTGCCAGCACCCCGGGGGCGGGGGGCCAGCCCCAGCATTTT. This translates into CASTPGAGGQPQHF.

CDR3 nucleotides: TGCGCCAGCAGCGCGGGACCGTCCGAAGAGACCCAGTACTTC. Amino acids: CASSAGPSEETQYF. The chain couples TRBV5-1 to TRBJ2-5; possibly TRBD2 for D (6 bases). V was trimmed by 4 bases and J by 3 bases, leaving 13 bases between them. The CDR3 is made up of 14 amino acids. Germline V gives CDR1 SGHRS, CDR2 YFSETQ.

The gene calls are TRBV14 and TRBJ2-7; 9 bases are a match to TRBD2. This CDR3 is 15 amino acids long. V lost 4 bases and J lost 5; bases outside the gene matches: 9. Germline V CDR1 and CDR2: SGHDN, FVKESK. DNA for the CDR3: TGTGCCAGCAGCCCTATGGACAGCGGGGGGAACGAGCAGTACTTC. It yields the protein CASSPMDSGGNEQYF.

V gene TRBV7-2 combines with J gene TRBJ2-2; TRBD2 might be the D (5 bases). This CDR3 is 15 amino acids long. V lost 4 bases, J lost 2 bases, and 11 bases lay in between. Looked up from germline, CDR1 is SGHTA and CDR2 is FQGNSA. The CDR3 sequence is CASSSRVSNTGELFF. Here the CDR3 DNA reads TGTGCCAGCAGCTCGCGGGTCTCCAACACCGGGGAGCTGTTTTTT. Complete variable domain (other parts from reference TRBV7-2 and TRBJ2-2): GAGVSQSPSNKVTEKGKDVELRCDPISGHTALYWYRQSLGQGLEFLIYFQGNSAPDKSGLPSDRFSAERTGGSVSTLTIQRTQQEDSAVYLCASSSRVSNTGELFFGEGSRLTVL.

The chain carries TRBV5-6 and TRBJ2-7; D gene uncertain. The ends were cut back, 0 bases at V and 3 bases at J, with 10 bases in the middle. The length of the CDR3 is 14 residues. Germline CDR1 reads SGHDT; CDR2 reads YYEEEE. CDR3 residues: CASSLVGSNYEQYF. CDR3 coding DNA: TGTGCCAGCAGCTTGGTCGGCTCTAACTACGAGCAGTACTTC.

The chain carries TRBV30 and TRBJ1-2, with a weak D call TRBD1 (5 bases). There are 15 residues in the CDR3. The germline V and J ends were trimmed by 4 bases and 0 bases, with 15 bases remaining between them. Germline V lookup: CDR1 GTSNPN, CDR2 SVGIG (reference sequence). CDR3 in DNA: TGTGCCTGGATTCCCCAGGGCGGGACTAACTATGGCTACACCTTC. It codes for CAWIPQGGTNYGYTF.